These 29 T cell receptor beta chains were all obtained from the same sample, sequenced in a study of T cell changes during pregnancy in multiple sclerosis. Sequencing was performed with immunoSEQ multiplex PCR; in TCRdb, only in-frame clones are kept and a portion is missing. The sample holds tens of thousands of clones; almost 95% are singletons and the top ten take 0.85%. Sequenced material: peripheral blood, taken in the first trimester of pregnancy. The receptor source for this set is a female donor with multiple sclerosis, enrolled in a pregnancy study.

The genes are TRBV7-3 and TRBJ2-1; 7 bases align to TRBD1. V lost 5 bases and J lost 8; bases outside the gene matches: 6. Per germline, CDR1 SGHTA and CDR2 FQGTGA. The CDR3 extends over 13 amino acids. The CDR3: CASSPGTVHEQFF. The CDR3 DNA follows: TGTGCCAGCAGCCCCGGGACAGTCCATGAGCAGTTCTTC.

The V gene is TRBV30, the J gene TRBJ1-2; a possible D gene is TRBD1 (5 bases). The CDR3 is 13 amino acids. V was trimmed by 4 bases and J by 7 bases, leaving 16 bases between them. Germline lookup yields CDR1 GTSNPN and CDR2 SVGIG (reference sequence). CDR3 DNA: TGTGCCTGGAACCAGGGTATGAGGAGTGGCTACACCTTC. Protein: CAWNQGMRSGYTF.

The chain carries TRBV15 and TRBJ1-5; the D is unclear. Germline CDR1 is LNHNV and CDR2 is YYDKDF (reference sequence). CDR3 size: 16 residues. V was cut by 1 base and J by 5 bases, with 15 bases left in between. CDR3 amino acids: CATSRAGKDHDQPQHF. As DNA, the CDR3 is TGTGCCACCAGCAGAGCGGGTAAAGACCACGATCAGCCCCAGCATTTT. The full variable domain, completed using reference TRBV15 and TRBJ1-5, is DAMVIQNPRYQVTQFGKPVTLSCSQTLNHNVMYWYQQKSSQAPKLLFHYYDKDFNNEADTPDNFQSRRPNTSFCFLDIRSPGLGDTAMYLCATSRAGKDHDQPQHFGDGTRLSIL.

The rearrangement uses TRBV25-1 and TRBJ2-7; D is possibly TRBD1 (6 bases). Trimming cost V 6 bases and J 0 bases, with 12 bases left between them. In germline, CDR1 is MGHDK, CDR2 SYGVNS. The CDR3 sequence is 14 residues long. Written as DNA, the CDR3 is TGTGCCAGCAGGGCCGAAGGGGGCTCCTACGAGCAGTACTTC. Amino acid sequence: CASRAEGGSYEQYF.

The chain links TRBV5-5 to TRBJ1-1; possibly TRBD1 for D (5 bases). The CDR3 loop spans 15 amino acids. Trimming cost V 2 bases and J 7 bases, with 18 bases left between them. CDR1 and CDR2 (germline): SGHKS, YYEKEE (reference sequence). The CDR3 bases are TGTGCCAGCAGCTTTAAGACCAGGGAAAATTATGAAGCTTTCTTT. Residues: CASSFKTRENYEAFF.

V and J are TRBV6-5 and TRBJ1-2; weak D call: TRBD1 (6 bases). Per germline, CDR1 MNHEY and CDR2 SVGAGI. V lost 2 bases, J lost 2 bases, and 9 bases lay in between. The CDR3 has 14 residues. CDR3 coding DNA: TGTGCCAGCAGTTACCTTGGACAGAACTATGGCTACACCTTC. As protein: CASSYLGQNYGYTF.

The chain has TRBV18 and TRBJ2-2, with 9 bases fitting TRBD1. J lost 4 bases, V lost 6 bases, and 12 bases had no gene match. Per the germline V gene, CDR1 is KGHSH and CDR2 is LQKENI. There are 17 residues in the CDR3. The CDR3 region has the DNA TGTGCCAGCTCCCGAGAGATGGGACAGGGTGTCACCGGGGAGCTGTTTTTT. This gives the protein CASSREMGQGVTGELFF.

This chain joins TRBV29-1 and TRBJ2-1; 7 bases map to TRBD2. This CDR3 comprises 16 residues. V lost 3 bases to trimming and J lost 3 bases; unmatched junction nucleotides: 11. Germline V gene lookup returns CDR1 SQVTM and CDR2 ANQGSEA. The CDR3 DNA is TGCAGCGTTGACAGCGGGGTTCTTGGGGTCTACAATGAGCAGTTCTTC. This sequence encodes CSVDSGVLGVYNEQFF.

CDR3: CASSPPSGYTIYF. The CDR3 coding sequence is TGTGCCAGCAGCCCGCCTTCGGGGTACACCATATATTTT. The rearrangement links TRBV9 to TRBJ1-3; unclear D gene. The germline V and J ends were trimmed by 4 bases and 8 bases, with 13 bases remaining between them. The CDR3 contains 13 residues. CDR1 and CDR2 from the germline V gene are SGDLS and YYNGEE.

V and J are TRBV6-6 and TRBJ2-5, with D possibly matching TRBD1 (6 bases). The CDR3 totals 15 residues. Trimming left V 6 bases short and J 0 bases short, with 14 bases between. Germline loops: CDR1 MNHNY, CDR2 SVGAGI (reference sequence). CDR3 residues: CASRLDGQNQETQYF. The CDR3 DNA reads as TGTGCCAGCAGACTAGATGGACAGAACCAAGAGACCCAGTACTTC.

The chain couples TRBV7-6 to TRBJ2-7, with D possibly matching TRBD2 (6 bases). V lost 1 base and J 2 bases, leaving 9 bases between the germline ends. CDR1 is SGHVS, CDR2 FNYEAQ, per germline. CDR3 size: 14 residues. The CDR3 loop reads CASSLGLDTYEQYF. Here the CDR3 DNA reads TGTGCCAGCAGCTTAGGACTAGACACCTACGAGCAGTACTTC.

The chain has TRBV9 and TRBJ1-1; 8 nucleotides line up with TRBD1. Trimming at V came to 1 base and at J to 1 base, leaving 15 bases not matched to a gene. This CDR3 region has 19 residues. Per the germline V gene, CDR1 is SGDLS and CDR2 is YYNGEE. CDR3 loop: CASSVSGGLTPNQNTEAFF. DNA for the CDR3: TGTGCCAGCAGCGTATCAGGGGGCCTTACCCCAAACCAGAACACTGAAGCTTTCTTT.

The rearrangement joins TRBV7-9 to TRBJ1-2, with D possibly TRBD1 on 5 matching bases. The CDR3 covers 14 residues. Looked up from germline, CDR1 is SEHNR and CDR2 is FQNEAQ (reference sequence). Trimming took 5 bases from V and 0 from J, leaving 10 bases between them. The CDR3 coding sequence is TGTGCCAGCAGCCTCCAGGGTTCTAACTATGGCTACACCTTC. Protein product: CASSLQGSNYGYTF.

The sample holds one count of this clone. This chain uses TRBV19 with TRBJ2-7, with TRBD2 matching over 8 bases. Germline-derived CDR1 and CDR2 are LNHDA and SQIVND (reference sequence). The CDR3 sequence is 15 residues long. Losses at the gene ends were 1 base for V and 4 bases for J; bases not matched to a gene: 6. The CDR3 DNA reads TGTGCCAGTAGTATAGTAGGAGCGGGGGATTACGAGCAGTACTTC. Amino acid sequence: CASSIVGAGDYEQYF.

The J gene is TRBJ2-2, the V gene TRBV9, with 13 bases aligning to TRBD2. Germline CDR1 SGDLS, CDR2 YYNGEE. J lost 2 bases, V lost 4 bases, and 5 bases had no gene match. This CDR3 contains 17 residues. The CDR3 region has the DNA TGTGCCAGCAGCCTGACTAGCGGGGGGCCTAACACCGGGGAGCTGTTTTTT. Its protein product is CASSLTSGGPNTGELFF.

The CDR3 DNA is TGTGCCAGCAGCTTCGGACTAGCGGGGGGGGATACGCAGTATTTT. Translated, it gives CASSFGLAGGDTQYF. The gene calls are TRBV7-3 and TRBJ2-3, with 15 positions matching TRBD2. There are 15 residues in the CDR3. V trimming: 3 bases; J trimming: 6 bases; junction bases outside the gene matches: 1. CDR1 is SGHTA and CDR2 is FQGTGA in the germline V gene.

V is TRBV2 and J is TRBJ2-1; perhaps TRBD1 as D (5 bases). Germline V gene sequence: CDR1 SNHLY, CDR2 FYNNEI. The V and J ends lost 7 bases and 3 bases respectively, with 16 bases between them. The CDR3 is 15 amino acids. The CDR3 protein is CASIRQSPNYNEQFF. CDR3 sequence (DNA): TGTGCCAGCATTAGACAGAGCCCCAACTACAATGAGCAGTTCTTC. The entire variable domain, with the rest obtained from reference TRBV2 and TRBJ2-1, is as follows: EPEVTQTPSHQVTQMGQEVILRCVPISNHLYFYWYRQILGQKVEFLVSFYNNEISEKSEIFDDQFSVERPDGSNFTLKIRSTKLEDSAMYFCASIRQSPNYNEQFFGPGTRLTVL.

The DNA of the CDR3 is TGTGCCAGCAGTCTCAAGGCCCAGGGAAGCAATGAGCAGTTCTTC. The encoded protein is CASSLKAQGSNEQFF. The chain employs TRBV6-4 and TRBJ2-1; a possible D gene is TRBD1 (5 bases). Germline V CDR1 and CDR2: MRHNA, SNTAGT. V lost 5 bases to trimming and J lost 6 bases, with 17 bases between them. The CDR3 is made up of 15 amino acids.

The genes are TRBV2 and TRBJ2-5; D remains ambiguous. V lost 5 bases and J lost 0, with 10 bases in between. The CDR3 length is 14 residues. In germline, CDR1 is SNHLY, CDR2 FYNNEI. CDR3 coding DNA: TGTGCCAGCAGTCCTATCTCGGACCAAGAGACCCAGTACTTC. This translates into CASSPISDQETQYF.

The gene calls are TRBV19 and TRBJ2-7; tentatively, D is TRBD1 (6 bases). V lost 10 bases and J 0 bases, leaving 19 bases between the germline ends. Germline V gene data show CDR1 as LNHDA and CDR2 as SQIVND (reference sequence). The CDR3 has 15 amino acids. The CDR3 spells CATSQGPASSYEQYF. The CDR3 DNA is TGTGCCACCTCACAGGGTCCAGCTAGCTCCTACGAGCAGTACTTC.

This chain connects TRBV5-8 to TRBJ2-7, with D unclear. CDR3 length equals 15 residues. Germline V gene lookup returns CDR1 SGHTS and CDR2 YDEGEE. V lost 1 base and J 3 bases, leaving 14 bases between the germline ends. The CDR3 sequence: CASSLSAGPLYEQYF. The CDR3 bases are TGTGCCAGCAGCTTGTCGGCAGGCCCGCTCTACGAGCAGTACTTC. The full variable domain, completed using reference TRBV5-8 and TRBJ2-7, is EAGVTQSPTHLIKTRGQQATLRCSPISGHTSVYWYQQALGLGLQFLLWYDEGEERNRGNFPPRFSGRQFPNYSSELNVNALELEDSALYLCASSLSAGPLYEQYFGPGTRLTVT.

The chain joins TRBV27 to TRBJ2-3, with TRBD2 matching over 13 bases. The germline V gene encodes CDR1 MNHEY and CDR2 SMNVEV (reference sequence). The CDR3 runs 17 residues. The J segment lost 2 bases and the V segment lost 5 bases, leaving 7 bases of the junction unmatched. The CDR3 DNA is TGTGCCAGCAGTACTCCCGGACTAGCGGGGGACACAGATACGCAGTATTTT. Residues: CASSTPGLAGDTDTQYF.

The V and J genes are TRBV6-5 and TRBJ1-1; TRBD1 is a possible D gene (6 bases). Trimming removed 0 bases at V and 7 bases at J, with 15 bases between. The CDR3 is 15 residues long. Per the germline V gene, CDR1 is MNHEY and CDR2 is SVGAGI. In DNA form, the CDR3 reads TGTGCCAGCAGTTACTCGGCTGAAGGACAGATTGAAGCTTTCTTT. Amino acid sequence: CASSYSAEGQIEAFF.

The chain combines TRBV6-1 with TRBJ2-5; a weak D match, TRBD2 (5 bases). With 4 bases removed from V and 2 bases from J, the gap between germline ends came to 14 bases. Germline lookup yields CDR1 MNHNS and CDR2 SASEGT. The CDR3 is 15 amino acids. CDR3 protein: CASSGRGSQQETQYF. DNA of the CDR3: TGTGCCAGCAGTGGACGGGGATCTCAACAAGAGACCCAGTACTTC.

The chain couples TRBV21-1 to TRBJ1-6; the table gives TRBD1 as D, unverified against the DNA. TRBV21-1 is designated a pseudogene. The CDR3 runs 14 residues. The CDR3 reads CASRRGNYNSPLHF. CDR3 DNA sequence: TGTGCCAGCAGAAGGGGGAACTATAATTCACCCCTCCACTTT.

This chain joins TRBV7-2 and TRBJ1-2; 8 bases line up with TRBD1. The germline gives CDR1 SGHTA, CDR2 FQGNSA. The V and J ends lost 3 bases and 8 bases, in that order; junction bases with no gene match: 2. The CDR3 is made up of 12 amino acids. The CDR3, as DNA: TGTGCCAGCAGCTTGGACAGGGCAGGCTACACCTTC. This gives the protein CASSLDRAGYTF.

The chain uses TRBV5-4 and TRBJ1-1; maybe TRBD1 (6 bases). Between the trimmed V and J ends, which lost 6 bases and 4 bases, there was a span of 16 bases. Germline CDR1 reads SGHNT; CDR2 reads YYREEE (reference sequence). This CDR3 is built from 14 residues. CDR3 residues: CASTFRGGGTEAFF. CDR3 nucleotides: TGTGCCAGCACCTTTCGGGGAGGGGGCACTGAAGCTTTCTTT.

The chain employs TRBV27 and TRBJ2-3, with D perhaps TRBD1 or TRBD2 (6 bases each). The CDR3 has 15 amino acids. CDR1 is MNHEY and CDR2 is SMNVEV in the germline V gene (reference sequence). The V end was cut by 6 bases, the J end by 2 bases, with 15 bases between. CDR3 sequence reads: CASSLQGGTTDTQYF. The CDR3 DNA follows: TGTGCCAGCAGCTTACAGGGAGGAACCACAGATACGCAGTATTTT.

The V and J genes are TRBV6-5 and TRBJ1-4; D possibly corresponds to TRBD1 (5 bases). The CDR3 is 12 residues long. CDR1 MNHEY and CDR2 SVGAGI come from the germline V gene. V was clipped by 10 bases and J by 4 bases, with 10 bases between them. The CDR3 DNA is TGTGCCACCGCGGGGGTTAATGAAAAACTGTTTTTT. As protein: CATAGVNEKLFF.